The 16 T cell receptor beta chains below come from one sample, sequenced in a study of tissue T cells after allogeneic stem cell transplantation (dated by TCRdb to 2021 to 2024). Library preparation employed the immunoSEQ multiplex PCR assay. The immuneACCESS repertoire file appears here via TCRdb, limited to in-frame rearrangements. These files lack a portion of the clones; in checked studies, under half of the deficit traces to unresolved V genes, and the cause of the others is not known. A total of tens of thousands of clones appear in this sample, about nine tenths of them only once. Of the sample, about 3.8% falls within the top ten clones. This sample's time point label indicates: recipient (host-origin) PBMCs collected before allo-HCT. The sample here was blood, taken before transplantation. These receptors were collected from a woman aged 40-70 years who later had graft-versus-host disease after an allogeneic stem cell transplant.

The genes are TRBV29-1 and TRBJ2-7, with 8 bases that match TRBD1. The germline CDR1 and CDR2 sequences are SQVTM and ANQGSEA. V lost 5 bases to trimming and J lost 0 bases; unmatched junction nucleotides: 6. The CDR3 consists of 14 residues. CDR3 nucleotide sequence: TGCAGCGTTTTCGGACAGGGAAGCTCCTACGAGCAGTACTTC. It encodes CSVFGQGSSYEQYF.

Here the CDR3 DNA reads TGTGCCACCAGCAGAGTGGTGGGTAATCAGCCCCAGCATTTT. Its protein is CATSRVVGNQPQHF. The genes are TRBV15 and TRBJ1-5, with D unresolved. Trimming removed 1 base at V and 4 bases at J, with 8 bases between. Germline V lookup: CDR1 LNHNV, CDR2 YYDKDF (reference sequence). The CDR3 sequence is 14 residues long.

The chain is built from TRBV29-1 and TRBJ2-5; the D is unclear. CDR1 and CDR2 from the germline V gene are SQVTM and ANQGSEA. Trimming left V 4 bases short and J 4 bases short, with 10 bases between. This CDR3 has 12 amino acids. DNA for the CDR3: TGCAGCGTTGCGGAGATAGGAGAGACCCAGTACTTC. Protein: CSVAEIGETQYF.

The table lists this clone with a count of one. V is TRBV10-1 and J is TRBJ2-2; 8 positions match TRBD1. V lost 5 bases, J lost 7 bases, and 18 bases stayed unmatched. This CDR3 has 18 amino acids. CDR1 and CDR2 from the germline V gene are WNHNN and SYGVQD (reference sequence). DNA for the CDR3: TGCGCCAGCAGTCTCGTGGCCCTCGGGCAGGGGGCCGTCGGGGAGCTGTTTTTT. This translates into CASSLVALGQGAVGELFF.

The chain recombines TRBV24-1 with TRBJ2-5; TRBD2 aligns across 7 bases. The CDR3 loop spans 13 amino acids. V was pared by 4 bases and J by 6 bases, with 4 bases of the junction left unmatched. Per the germline V gene, CDR1 is KGHDR and CDR2 is SFDVKD. The CDR3 spells CATSEPTSQTQYF. The DNA of the CDR3 is TGTGCCACCAGTGAGCCGACTAGCCAGACCCAGTACTTC.

The chain recombines TRBV5-1 with TRBJ2-5, with unresolved D. Germline CDR1 reads SGHRS; CDR2 reads YFSETQ. Trimming pared 2 bases from V and 4 bases from J, leaving 12 bases between. This CDR3 has 14 residues. Written as DNA, the CDR3 is TGCGCCAGCAGCTTTGGGGTGGGCGTAGAGACCCAGTACTTC. The encoded protein is CASSFGVGVETQYF.

Concerning this clone: Other DNA sequences of this sample code for an identical CDR3. This rearrangement joins TRBV7-2 to TRBJ1-1; D uncertain. Germline V gene lookup returns CDR1 SGHTA and CDR2 FQGNSA. CDR3 size: 14 residues. V was cut by 0 bases and J by 1 base, with 6 bases left in between. CDR3 loop: CASSLARRNTEAFF. Written as DNA, the CDR3 is TGTGCCAGCAGCTTAGCGAGGAGGAACACTGAAGCTTTCTTT.

The J gene is TRBJ2-3, the V gene TRBV19; D remains unclear. Trimming pared 0 bases from V and 4 bases from J, leaving 14 bases between. In germline, CDR1 is LNHDA, CDR2 SQIVND (reference sequence). The CDR3 has 16 residues. The CDR3 here is CASSIERPLSADTQYF. For the CDR3, the DNA is TGTGCCAGTAGTATAGAACGGCCTCTAAGCGCAGATACGCAGTATTTT.

V is TRBV6-6 and J is TRBJ2-7; TRBD1 might be the D (6 bases). The length of the CDR3 is 18 residues. CDR1 is MNHNY, CDR2 SVGAGI, per germline (reference sequence). V was pared by 5 bases and J by 0 bases, with 23 bases between. The CDR3 loop reads CASSPHGAGTTISYEQYF. For the CDR3, the DNA is TGTGCCAGCAGTCCACACGGAGCCGGGACAACTATCTCCTACGAGCAGTACTTC.

The chain couples TRBV10-3 to TRBJ1-4, with D possibly matching TRBD1 (5 bases). The CDR3 runs 14 residues. The V gene's germline CDR1 is ENHRY and CDR2 SYGVKD. Trimming removed 6 bases from V and 5 bases from J, with 13 bases in between. CDR3 sequence: CAIRPGTTNEKLFF. In DNA, the CDR3 is TGTGCCATCAGACCCGGGACCACGAATGAAAAACTGTTTTTT.

This clone was observed once. This chain connects TRBV18 to TRBJ1-1, with D possibly being TRBD1 (5 bases). Germline values: CDR1 KGHSH, CDR2 LQKENI. Deletions cut 0 bases from V and 5 bases from J, with 16 bases between. The CDR3 runs to 16 residues. The CDR3 sequence is CASSPPQGRGATEAFF. The CDR3, as DNA: TGTGCCAGCTCACCACCTCAGGGAAGAGGCGCAACTGAAGCTTTCTTT.

This clone was recorded once. J is TRBJ1-4 and V is TRBV5-1; weak D call: TRBD1 (5 bases). The CDR3 runs to 17 residues. Germline V gene sequence: CDR1 SGHRS, CDR2 YFSETQ. V lost 1 base and J 4 bases, leaving 17 bases between the germline ends. As DNA, the CDR3 is TGCGCCAGCAGCTTGTCCCTTGGGACTCAATTTAATGAAAAACTGTTTTTT. Translation: CASSLSLGTQFNEKLFF.

This clone was detected once. V gene TRBV7-2 combines with J gene TRBJ2-3; TRBD2 aligns across 10 bases. After removal of 0 bases from V and 3 bases from J, the junction contained 0 bases not matched to a gene. Germline V lookup: CDR1 SGHTA, CDR2 FQGNSA. The CDR3 has 15 amino acids. CDR3 amino acids: CASSLALAGTDTQYF. The CDR3 coding sequence is TGTGCCAGCAGCTTAGCACTAGCGGGAACAGATACGCAGTATTTT.

The rearrangement links TRBV6-4 to TRBJ1-2, with unresolved D. V lost 2 bases, J lost 8 bases, and 12 bases lay in between. The CDR3 length is 13 residues. Germline V CDR1 and CDR2: MRHNA, SNTAGT. The CDR3 here is CASSDVAPWGYTF. CDR3 in DNA: TGTGCCAGCAGTGACGTAGCTCCTTGGGGCTACACCTTC.

V usage is TRBV4-3 and J usage is TRBJ2-7; no reliable D call. CDR3 size: 13 residues. V lost 1 base and J lost 4, with 8 bases in between. Germline CDR1 LGHNA, CDR2 YSLEER. DNA of the CDR3: TGCGCCAGCAGCCAAGCAGTGAGTTACGAGCAGTACTTC. The encoded protein is CASSQAVSYEQYF.

The chain carries TRBV28 and TRBJ1-2, with no clear D. Trimming shortened V by 2 bases and J by 4 bases, and 11 bases separated the two germline ends. This CDR3 region has 14 residues. CDR1 MDHEN and CDR2 SYDVKM come from the germline V gene. The CDR3 sequence: CASSLVLGVYGYTF. CDR3 in DNA: TGTGCCAGCAGTTTAGTTCTGGGAGTCTATGGCTACACCTTC.